This entry lists 31 T cell receptor beta chains sequenced from one sample in a study of blood T cell repertoires in COVID-19. Data came from immunoSEQ multiplex PCR; TCRdb stores just in-frame clones and leaves some out. Found here are tens of thousands of clones, 70% to 90% of them singletons; the top ten hold roughly 11%. Sequencing input: peripheral blood. The receptors derive from a human donor in a cohort sampled during active COVID-19.

This clone was seen just once. V gene TRBV28 combines with J gene TRBJ1-5; 7 bases are a match to TRBD1. CDR3 size: 17 residues. With V trimmed by 2 bases and J by 0 bases, 7 bases remained unmatched. Germline V gene data show CDR1 as MDHEN and CDR2 as SYDVKM. DNA of the CDR3: TGTGCCAGCAGTTTACAGACAGGGCTAAATAGCAATCAGCCCCAGCATTTT. It is translated as CASSLQTGLNSNQPQHF.

This chain connects TRBV3-1 (or the pseudogene TRBV3-2) to TRBJ1-1; tentative D call: TRBD1 (5 bases). With 2 bases removed from V and 4 bases from J, the gap between germline ends came to 11 bases. Looked up from germline, CDR1 is LGHDT and CDR2 is YNNKEL (reference sequence). The CDR3 spans 14 residues. CDR3 loop: CASSQWGEVTEAFF. CDR3 coding DNA: TGTGCCAGCAGCCAATGGGGGGAGGTCACTGAAGCTTTCTTT.

The J gene is TRBJ2-5, the V gene TRBV19, with TRBD1 matching over 8 bases. The CDR3 runs 15 residues. V trimming: 5 bases; J trimming: 7 bases; junction bases outside the gene matches: 12. Looked up from germline, CDR1 is LNHDA and CDR2 is SQIVND (reference sequence). This chain's CDR3 is CASSPHQTGERTQYF. The CDR3 DNA reads as TGTGCCAGTAGTCCCCACCAGACAGGGGAGAGGACCCAGTACTTC. Using reference TRBV19 and TRBJ2-5 for the parts outside the CDR3, the full variable domain is DGGITQSPKYLFRKEGQNVTLSCEQNLNHDAMYWYRQDPGQGLRLIYYSQIVNDFQKGDIAEGYSVSREKKESFPLTVTSAQKNPTAFYLCASSPHQTGERTQYFGPGTRLLVL.

V gene TRBV24-1 combines with J gene TRBJ2-3; 8 bases fit TRBD2. Losses at the gene ends were 3 bases for V and 4 bases for J; bases not matched to a gene: 5. There are 15 residues in the CDR3. In germline, CDR1 is KGHDR, CDR2 SFDVKD. The CDR3 coding sequence is TGTGCCACCAGTGATCCCGTGGGACTAGCAGATACGCAGTATTTT. Translated, it gives CATSDPVGLADTQYF.

The chain joins TRBV7-6 to TRBJ2-2; 13 bases align to TRBD2. CDR1 SGHVS and CDR2 FNYEAQ come from the germline V gene. After removal of 7 bases from V and 9 bases from J, the junction contained 8 bases not matched to a gene. CDR3 length equals 15 residues. CDR3 in amino acids: CASTPGTSGIWELFF. As DNA, the CDR3 is TGTGCCAGCACCCCCGGGACTAGCGGGATCTGGGAGCTGTTTTTT.

Written as DNA, the CDR3 is TGTGCCAGCTTAACAGGGGCCCACACAGATACGCAGTATTTT. Translating gives CASLTGAHTDTQYF. The chain uses TRBV28 and TRBJ2-3; 7 nucleotides agree with TRBD1. Germline trimming cut 8 bases from V and 2 bases from J; bases unmatched to any gene: 7. CDR1 is MDHEN, CDR2 SYDVKM, per germline. The CDR3 spans 14 residues.

This chain joins TRBV15 and TRBJ2-3; D is ambiguous. The CDR3 sequence is 16 residues long. V gave up 0 bases and J gave up 0 bases, with 10 bases separating them. The germline gives CDR1 LNHNV, CDR2 YYDKDF (reference sequence). The CDR3 spells CATSRDRSASTDTQYF. DNA of the CDR3: TGTGCCACCAGCAGAGATAGAAGCGCCAGCACAGATACGCAGTATTTT.

The rearrangement links TRBV5-1 to TRBJ1-5; tentatively, D is TRBD1 (5 bases). CDR1 SGHRS and CDR2 YFSETQ come from the germline V gene. V was shortened by 0 bases and J by 0 bases, with 13 bases between the two germline ends. The CDR3 loop spans 17 amino acids. The CDR3 loop reads CASSLVPTDYSNQPQHF. The CDR3 nucleotides read TGCGCCAGCAGCTTGGTTCCGACAGATTATAGCAATCAGCCCCAGCATTTT.

The sample holds one count of this clone. The J gene is TRBJ2-3, the V gene TRBV7-2; D is undetermined. From germline, CDR1 is SGHTA and CDR2 FQGNSA. This CDR3 comprises 12 residues. The germline V and J ends were trimmed by 5 bases and 2 bases, with 5 bases remaining between them. The CDR3 DNA follows: TGTGCCAGCAGCCCCAACACAGATACGCAGTATTTT. Protein: CASSPNTDTQYF. Combining the CDR3 with reference TRBV7-2 and TRBJ2-3 gives the whole variable domain GAGVSQSPSNKVTEKGKDVELRCDPISGHTALYWYRQSLGQGLEFLIYFQGNSAPDKSGLPSDRFSAERTGGSVSTLTIQRTQQEDSAVYLCASSPNTDTQYFGPGTRLTVL.

This clone was observed a few times. The chain carries TRBV7-9 and TRBJ1-6; 9 bases are shared with TRBD1. Germline-derived CDR1 and CDR2 are SEHNR and FQNEAQ (reference sequence). The CDR3 spans 14 residues. J gave up 7 bases and V 5 bases, and 3 bases lay outside the gene matches. CDR3 DNA: TGTGCCAGCAGCGGGGGGACAGGGAATTCACCCCTCCACTTT. Translated: CASSGGTGNSPLHF.

This rearrangement joins TRBV28 to TRBJ2-2; tentative D call: TRBD1 (6 bases). Germline assignment: CDR1 MDHEN and CDR2 SYDVKM. The CDR3 runs 17 residues. Trimming removed 2 bases at V and 1 base at J, with 14 bases between. CDR3 protein: CASSLPTGRGNTGELFF. The CDR3 DNA sequence: TGTGCCAGCAGTTTACCGACAGGTCGGGGGAACACCGGGGAGCTGTTTTTT. Full variable domain (outside the CDR3, taken from reference TRBV28 and TRBJ2-2): DVKVTQSSRYLVKRTGEKVFLECVQDMDHENMFWYRQDPGLGLRLIYFSYDVKMKEKGDIPEGYSVSREKKERFSLILESASTNQTSMYLCASSLPTGRGNTGELFFGEGSRLTVL.

The chain couples TRBV14 to TRBJ2-7; D is possibly TRBD1 (6 bases). Germline-derived CDR1 and CDR2 are SGHDN and FVKESK. The CDR3 runs to 13 residues. Trimming took off 5 bases at V and 12 bases at J, with 20 bases between the two ends. CDR3 sequence (DNA): TGTGCCAGCAGCGAACATTACAGGGAAAGGCCGTACTTC. Its protein product is CASSEHYRERPYF.

The chain is built from TRBV6-6 and TRBJ1-1, with 8 positions matching TRBD1. J gave up 1 base and V 6 bases, and 7 bases lay outside the gene matches. Germline V CDR1 and CDR2: MNHNY, SVGAGI (reference sequence). This CDR3 contains 15 residues. The CDR3 bases are TGTGCCAGCAGCTCCACGGGACAGGCGAACACTGAAGCTTTCTTT. Its translation: CASSSTGQANTEAFF.

This clone was seen only once. The rearrangement joins TRBV18 to TRBJ1-1; D perhaps matches TRBD1 (6 bases). In germline, CDR1 is KGHSH, CDR2 LQKENI. CDR3 length: 14 amino acids. Trimming removed 3 bases from V and 0 bases from J, with 8 bases in between. The CDR3 sequence: CASSPGHMNTEAFF. As DNA, the CDR3 is TGTGCCAGCTCACCGGGACACATGAACACTGAAGCTTTCTTT.

This clone showed up just a few times. The CDR3 coding sequence is TGTGCCAGCAGCCCCTATACAGGGGCCACTGAAGCTTTCTTT. Its protein is CASSPYTGATEAFF. This chain connects TRBV6-4 to TRBJ1-1; 7 positions agree with TRBD1. V dropped 6 bases and J dropped 4; count of bases not matched to a gene: 8. CDR1 is MRHNA, CDR2 SNTAGT, per germline. The CDR3 has 14 amino acids.

The chain combines TRBV6-6 with TRBJ2-1; D unresolved. CDR1 is MNHNY and CDR2 is SVGAGI in the germline V gene (reference sequence). V was clipped by 7 bases and J by 3 bases, with 13 bases between them. This CDR3 has 14 amino acids. The CDR3 sequence is CASIFSRVYNEQFF. DNA of the CDR3: TGTGCCAGCATATTCTCACGGGTCTACAATGAGCAGTTCTTC.

The chain joins TRBV4-2 to TRBJ2-7; D remains ambiguous. CDR3 length: 15 amino acids. The V gene's germline CDR1 is LGHNA and CDR2 YNFKEQ. V was pared by 0 bases and J by 2 bases, with 11 bases between. CDR3 loop: CASSQEQETPYEQYF. The CDR3, as DNA: TGTGCCAGCAGCCAAGAGCAGGAAACGCCCTACGAGCAGTACTTC.

The chain is built from TRBV3-1 (or the pseudogene TRBV3-2) and TRBJ2-3; 9 nucleotides match TRBD1. CDR3 length: 15 amino acids. Germline assignment: CDR1 LGHDT and CDR2 YNNKEL (reference sequence). V lost 5 bases and J lost 3; bases outside the gene matches: 6. DNA for the CDR3: TGTGCCAGCAGCGCTTACAGGGGGCGGACAGATACGCAGTATTTT. It encodes CASSAYRGRTDTQYF.

This clone has only one observation. The chain recombines TRBV11-2 with TRBJ2-1, with 7 bases lining up with TRBD2. The CDR3 has 19 amino acids. Germline-derived CDR1 and CDR2 are SGHAT and FQNNGV. After removal of 3 bases from V and 4 bases from J, the junction contained 18 bases not matched to a gene. CDR3 coding DNA: TGTGCCAGCAGCTTCCGGACTCTTCCAGCGGGGTGGGGTTACAATGAGCAGTTCTTC. Residues: CASSFRTLPAGWGYNEQFF.

The genes are TRBV4-1 and TRBJ2-1; 8 nucleotides match TRBD2. Germline V gene lookup returns CDR1 MGHRA and CDR2 YSYEKL. The junction had 2 bases not matched to a gene; V was cut back by 0 bases and J by 7 bases. The CDR3 is 14 residues long. The CDR3 region is CASSQEGLVNEQFF. CDR3 sequence (DNA): TGCGCCAGCAGCCAAGAGGGACTAGTAAATGAGCAGTTCTTC.

This rearrangement joins TRBV28 to TRBJ1-5; TRBD1 might be the D (6 bases). Per germline, CDR1 MDHEN and CDR2 SYDVKM. The CDR3 covers 16 residues. Trimming cost V 1 base and J 1 base, with 11 bases left between them. The CDR3 sequence: CASSLLGTLSNQPQHF. The DNA of the CDR3 is TGTGCCAGCAGTTTATTAGGGACATTAAGCAATCAGCCCCAGCATTTT.

The chain employs TRBV19 and TRBJ2-7, with 12 bases identical to TRBD2. The CDR3 is made up of 16 amino acids. Germline V lookup: CDR1 LNHDA, CDR2 SQIVND (reference sequence). The junction had 7 bases not matched to a gene; V was cut back by 5 bases and J by 2 bases. The CDR3 spells CASSQGTSGSTYEQYF. CDR3 coding DNA: TGTGCCAGTAGTCAAGGGACTAGCGGGTCTACCTACGAGCAGTACTTC.

The chain uses TRBV5-8 and TRBJ2-1, with no clear D. Germline loops: CDR1 SGHTS, CDR2 YDEGEE. The CDR3 has 12 residues. V was cut by 7 bases and J by 8 bases, with 13 bases left in between. The CDR3 here is CASHLVWHEQFF. DNA for the CDR3: TGTGCCAGCCACCTGGTCTGGCATGAGCAGTTCTTC.

This clone was picked up one time. V is TRBV21-1 and J is TRBJ1-5; the D call TRBD1 from the table was never checked on the DNA. TRBV21-1 is designated a pseudogene. The CDR3 covers 15 residues. The CDR3, as DNA: TGTGCCAGCAGCAAACCAGGGACAGGGGGTCAGCCCCAGCATTTT. Translating it yields CASSKPGTGGQPQHF.

The chain joins TRBV2 to TRBJ2-3; TRBD2 agrees at 7 bases. The ends lost 5 bases at V and 3 bases at J; junction bases unmatched: 2. This CDR3 contains 13 residues. Germline lookup yields CDR1 SNHLY and CDR2 FYNNEI. The CDR3 DNA follows: TGTGCCAGCAGTAGGACTAGAACAGATACGCAGTATTTT. Encoded protein: CASSRTRTDTQYF. The complete variable domain, with remaining parts taken from reference TRBV2 and TRBJ2-3, reads EPEVTQTPSHQVTQMGQEVILRCVPISNHLYFYWYRQILGQKVEFLVSFYNNEISEKSEIFDDQFSVERPDGSNFTLKIRSTKLEDSAMYFCASSRTRTDTQYFGPGTRLTVL.

The chain recombines TRBV6-5 with TRBJ2-7; D gene ambiguous. The CDR3 extends over 14 amino acids. Germline CDR1 reads MNHEY; CDR2 reads SVGAGI. V lost 3 bases to trimming and J lost 2 bases, with 11 bases between them. The chain's CDR3 is CASSYNYPPYEQYF. The CDR3 nucleotides read TGTGCCAGCAGTTATAACTACCCTCCCTACGAGCAGTACTTC.

This chain uses TRBV28 with TRBJ1-2; no reliable D call. In germline, CDR1 is MDHEN, CDR2 SYDVKM. The V end lost 3 bases, the J end lost 0 bases, and 23 bases lay between the germline ends. This CDR3 has 19 residues. CDR3 sequence (DNA): TGTGCCAGCAGTTTTTGGGCGAGACCCTCAACAAGAGCTAACTATGGCTACACCTTC. Encoded protein: CASSFWARPSTRANYGYTF.

The chain combines TRBV3-1 (or the pseudogene TRBV3-2) with TRBJ2-7; 9 nucleotides line up with TRBD1. The CDR3 contains 14 residues. Germline V gene data show CDR1 as LGHDT and CDR2 as YNNKEL (reference sequence). V lost 5 bases and J lost 4; bases outside the gene matches: 6. The CDR3 nucleotides read TGTGCCAGCAGCTCACAGGGGGCGCGGTACGAGCAGTACTTC. Its translation: CASSSQGARYEQYF.

The rearrangement links TRBV7-8 to TRBJ2-7, with 12 bases lining up with TRBD2. V trimming: 4 bases; J trimming: 5 bases; junction bases outside the gene matches: 9. This CDR3 spans 16 amino acids. Germline CDR1 SGHVS, CDR2 FQNEAQ. The CDR3 here is CASSSFSSGRVDEQYF. In DNA form, the CDR3 reads TGTGCCAGCAGCTCCTTTTCTAGCGGGAGGGTGGACGAGCAGTACTTC. The complete variable domain, with remaining parts taken from reference TRBV7-8 and TRBJ2-7, reads GAGVSQSPRYKVAKRGQDVALRCDPISGHVSLFWYQQALGQGPEFLTYFQNEAQLDKSGLPSDRFFAERPEGSVSTLKIQRTQQEDSAVYLCASSSFSSGRVDEQYFGPGTRLTVT.

The chain joins TRBV10-3 to TRBJ2-5; 14 nucleotides line up with TRBD2. This CDR3 spans 15 amino acids. The V gene end was trimmed by 5 bases and the J gene end by 5 bases; junction bases not matched to a gene: 4. The V gene's germline CDR1 is ENHRY and CDR2 SYGVKD. CDR3 loop: CAISRLAGGSETQYF. In nucleotides, the CDR3 is TGTGCCATCAGTAGACTAGCGGGAGGGTCGGAGACCCAGTACTTC.

The rearrangement links TRBV14 to TRBJ2-5; 10 positions match TRBD1. The CDR3 loop spans 14 amino acids. V gave up 4 bases and J gave up 4 bases; unmatched junction bases: 3. CDR1 and CDR2 (germline): SGHDN, FVKESK. The DNA of the CDR3 is TGTGCCAGCAGCCCGTGGACAGGGGGAGAGACCCAGTACTTC. Amino acid sequence: CASSPWTGGETQYF.